The 25 T cell receptor beta chains in this list originate from one sample, sequenced in a study of early T cells in non-severe SARS-CoV-2 infection. One entry per CDR3 protein, called by TCRdb with MiXCR from the 5' RACE reads. This table has more than 85,000 distinct CDR3 sequences, 15% to 20% appearing once. The sequenced sample consisted of whole blood. These receptors originate from an adult who was a healthcare worker with PCR-confirmed SARS-CoV-2 infection or an uninfected control (not recorded which).

This clonotype was observed many times. The gene calls are TRBV6-1 and TRBJ1-4; D is unclear. Germline CDR1 is MNHNS and CDR2 is SASEGT. Trimming took 0 bases from V and 4 from J, leaving 9 bases between them. This CDR3 region has 15 residues. Here the CDR3 reads CASSEAPGDNEKLFF. In DNA form, the CDR3 reads TGTGCCAGCAGTGAAGCGCCAGGAGATAATGAAAAACTGTTTTTT.

The gene calls are TRBV7-2 and TRBJ1-1, with 7 bases that match TRBD1. The CDR3 loop spans 16 amino acids. The V and J ends lost 1 base and 3 bases, in that order; junction bases with no gene match: 8. Germline V gives CDR1 SGHTA, CDR2 FQGNSA. DNA of the CDR3: TGTGCCAGCAGCTTAGGTATGGCAGGGGGTGACACTGAAGCTTTCTTT. It yields the protein CASSLGMAGGDTEAFF.

This clonotype was seen more than once but under ten times. The V gene is TRBV18, the J gene TRBJ1-1, with a possible D match to TRBD1 (5 bases). CDR1 is KGHSH, CDR2 LQKENI, per germline. The germline V and J ends were trimmed by 6 bases and 8 bases, with 16 bases remaining between them. The CDR3 consists of 13 residues. The chain's CDR3 is CASSRALTVEAFF. The CDR3 DNA reads as TGTGCCAGCTCCCGAGCCTTGACAGTCGAAGCTTTCTTT.

Only a few counts were recorded for this clonotype. The rearrangement links TRBV3-1 to TRBJ2-5, with D unresolved. V lost 1 base, J lost 5 bases, and 11 bases lay in between. The CDR3 loop spans 14 amino acids. CDR1 LGHDT and CDR2 YNNKEL come from the germline V gene (reference sequence). The CDR3 nucleotides read TGTGCCAGCAGCCAAGGTTCGGCGGTGGAGACCCAGTACTTC. Translated, it gives CASSQGSAVETQYF.

This clonotype was seen ten or more times. The chain has TRBV11-2 and TRBJ2-3, with D hard to call. The CDR3 totals 14 residues. Germline CDR1 and CDR2: SGHAT and FQNNGV. With 3 bases removed from V and 2 bases from J, the gap between germline ends came to 9 bases. The CDR3 DNA follows: TGTGCCAGCAGCTTTACCGGCTTCACAGATACGCAGTATTTT. Translated: CASSFTGFTDTQYF.

The V and J genes are TRBV29-1 and TRBJ2-1; unclear D gene. V was shortened by 5 bases and J by 6 bases, with 2 bases between the two germline ends. Looked up from germline, CDR1 is SQVTM and CDR2 is ANQGSEA. The CDR3 sequence is 9 residues long. CDR3 sequence: CSVSNEQFF. The CDR3 DNA follows: TGCAGCGTTTCCAATGAGCAGTTCTTC.

This clonotype occurred many times. This rearrangement joins TRBV10-3 to TRBJ2-3; D perhaps matches TRBD2 (6 bases). CDR1 ENHRY and CDR2 SYGVKD come from the germline V gene. The CDR3 runs 13 residues. V was clipped by 4 bases and J by 7 bases, with 12 bases between them. CDR3 sequence reads: CAISAPGENTQYF. Here the CDR3 DNA reads TGTGCCATCAGTGCCCCGGGGGAAAATACGCAGTATTTT.

This clonotype occurred a few times. The V call is TRBV19, the J call TRBJ2-1, with 7 bases matching TRBD2. The CDR3 has 17 residues. Germline lookup yields CDR1 LNHDA and CDR2 SQIVND (reference sequence). V shed 6 bases and J 6 bases; nucleotides not matched to a gene: 17. The CDR3 region is CASSPWAGRETGNEQFF. The CDR3 DNA sequence: TGTGCCAGTAGCCCCTGGGCGGGGCGGGAGACGGGCAATGAGCAGTTCTTC.

The rearrangement joins TRBV7-9 to TRBJ2-5; TRBD2 matches at 8 bases. This CDR3 has 15 residues. Germline V gene data show CDR1 as SEHNR and CDR2 as FQNEAQ (reference sequence). J gave up 5 bases and V 2 bases, and 7 bases lay outside the gene matches. CDR3 in DNA: TGTGCCAGCAGCTTAACCAGCGGGAGCGGGGAGACCCAGTACTTC. As protein: CASSLTSGSGETQYF.

The chain carries TRBV7-8 and TRBJ2-5, with 7 bases matching TRBD2. This CDR3 comprises 14 residues. V shed 5 bases and J 3 bases; nucleotides not matched to a gene: 6. Germline lookup yields CDR1 SGHVS and CDR2 FQNEAQ. The CDR3 region is CASSHGLVEETQYF. CDR3 coding DNA: TGTGCCAGCAGCCACGGACTAGTCGAAGAGACCCAGTACTTC.

V gene TRBV6-1 combines with J gene TRBJ2-3; TRBD2 might be the D (7 bases). V lost 8 bases and J lost 0, with 15 bases in between. The CDR3 is made up of 15 amino acids. CDR1 and CDR2 from the germline V gene are MNHNS and SASEGT. The chain's CDR3 is CASGEGEHSTDTQYF. The CDR3 DNA is TGTGCCAGCGGGGAGGGGGAACATAGCACAGATACGCAGTATTTT.

At least ten counts were recorded for this clonotype. This chain joins TRBV12-3 or TRBV12-4 and TRBJ1-2; TRBD1 might be the D (5 bases). V was trimmed by 6 bases and J by 7 bases, leaving 9 bases between them. There are 11 residues in the CDR3. In DNA form, the CDR3 reads TGTGCCAGCAGCCGGACAAGTGGCTACACCTTC. Protein product: CASSRTSGYTF.

This clonotype was observed many times. The chain combines TRBV20-1 with TRBJ1-1; D is unclear. V shed 6 bases and J shed 0 bases, with 8 bases lying between them. The CDR3 is made up of 12 amino acids. The germline CDR1 and CDR2 sequences are DFQATT and SNEGSKA (reference sequence). The DNA for the CDR3 is TGCAGTGCGAGACAAATGAACACTGAAGCTTTCTTT. This codes for CSARQMNTEAFF.

This clonotype was detected only a few times. The chain employs TRBV28 and TRBJ2-7; TRBD1 might be the D (5 bases). Germline CDR1 is MDHEN and CDR2 is SYDVKM. The CDR3 has 13 amino acids. V lost 3 bases, J lost 0 bases, and 6 bases lay in between. CDR3 nucleotide sequence: TGTGCCAGCAGTTTTGACAGCTCCTACGAGCAGTACTTC. This codes for CASSFDSSYEQYF.

This clonotype has a count of ten or more. J is TRBJ1-1 and V is TRBV10-3, with 7 bases aligning to TRBD1. CDR1 is ENHRY, CDR2 SYGVKD, per germline. With V trimmed by 10 bases and J by 5 bases, 13 bases remained unmatched. The CDR3 runs 14 residues. The CDR3 DNA reads as TGTGCCACCAAAGACAGGGCGGAAGGGACTGAAGCTTTCTTT. It encodes CATKDRAEGTEAFF.

The chain is built from TRBV7-9 and TRBJ2-7; D is undetermined. This CDR3 is built from 12 residues. Between the trimmed V and J ends, which lost 3 bases and 6 bases, there was a span of 9 bases. CDR1 and CDR2 from the germline V gene are SEHNR and FQNEAQ (reference sequence). CDR3 bases: TGTGCCAGCAGCTTGAGTAAGTCCGAGCAGTACTTC. Its protein is CASSLSKSEQYF.

The chain has TRBV29-1 and TRBJ2-5; D call uncertain. V was pared by 5 bases and J by 3 bases, with 13 bases between. This CDR3 contains 13 residues. The germline gives CDR1 SQVTM, CDR2 ANQGSEA. The DNA of the CDR3 is TGCAGCGTTTTCGACCCGACGGAAGAGACCCAGTACTTC. Translated, it gives CSVFDPTEETQYF.

The rearrangement links TRBV11-2 to TRBJ2-5, with D tentatively TRBD1 (5 bases). CDR1 SGHAT and CDR2 FQNNGV come from the germline V gene. This CDR3 comprises 15 residues. Trimming took off 5 bases at V and 0 bases at J, with 13 bases between the two ends. CDR3 residues: CASSRPTVYQETQYF. The CDR3 region has the DNA TGTGCCAGCAGCCGACCGACAGTTTACCAAGAGACCCAGTACTTC.

This clonotype was seen a handful of times. V gene TRBV11-2 combines with J gene TRBJ2-7, with D possibly being TRBD2 (5 bases). Germline CDR1 is SGHAT and CDR2 is FQNNGV. The CDR3 covers 15 residues. Trimming left V 1 base short and J 7 bases short, with 17 bases between. CDR3 bases: TGTGCCAGCAGCTTAGGGGCCAGCGGCAATTTTGAGCAGTACTTC. Its protein is CASSLGASGNFEQYF.

This clonotype was counted only a few times. The rearrangement uses TRBV7-9 and TRBJ2-5; tentative D call: TRBD1 (6 bases). V shed 6 bases and J shed 4 bases, with 15 bases lying between them. The V gene's germline CDR1 is SEHNR and CDR2 FQNEAQ (reference sequence). CDR3 length: 14 amino acids. CDR3 bases: TGTGCCAGCAGAGATACAGGGTCCCGAGAGACCCAGTACTTC. Translating gives CASRDTGSRETQYF.

The rearrangement uses TRBV2 and TRBJ2-1; D possibly corresponds to TRBD1 (6 bases). The CDR3 is 14 residues long. Germline V gene lookup returns CDR1 SNHLY and CDR2 FYNNEI. The V end lost 6 bases, the J end lost 4 bases, and 13 bases lay between the germline ends. The CDR3 reads CASSRTVGYNEQFF. As DNA, the CDR3 is TGTGCCAGCAGCCGGACAGTCGGGTACAATGAGCAGTTCTTC.

This clonotype was counted a few times. This sequence joins TRBV29-1 and TRBJ2-5; 13 positions agree with TRBD2. The CDR3 is made up of 15 amino acids. Germline trimming cut 4 bases from V and 3 bases from J; bases unmatched to any gene: 5. The germline V gene has CDR1 SQVTM and CDR2 ANQGSEA. CDR3 DNA sequence: TGCAGCGTTGGAAGGACTAGCGGGAGTAAAGAGACCCAGTACTTC. This translates into CSVGRTSGSKETQYF.

The table lists this clonotype with a few counts. This chain links TRBV28 with TRBJ1-2, with 8 bases fitting TRBD1. Germline V gene sequence: CDR1 MDHEN, CDR2 SYDVKM. The CDR3 length is 18 residues. The ends lost 7 bases at V and 0 bases at J; junction bases unmatched: 16. As DNA, the CDR3 is TGTGCCAGCAAGACAGGGGCCAGAGTGGAGGGAACTAACTATGGCTACACCTTC. It translates to CASKTGARVEGTNYGYTF.

This clonotype appeared a few times. V usage is TRBV5-6 and J usage is TRBJ2-5; D may be TRBD1 (6 bases). The CDR3 has 14 amino acids. Trimming took 5 bases from V and 5 from J, leaving 16 bases between them. Germline V lookup: CDR1 SGHDT, CDR2 YYEEEE. CDR3: CASRHDTGFETQYF. CDR3 sequence (DNA): TGTGCCAGCAGGCACGATACAGGGTTTGAGACCCAGTACTTC.

This clonotype was picked up many times. This chain connects TRBV28 to TRBJ2-4; D is tentatively TRBD1 or TRBD2 (6 bases each). In germline, CDR1 is MDHEN, CDR2 SYDVKM. V lost 5 bases and J lost 0, with 14 bases in between. This CDR3 has 16 amino acids. The CDR3 DNA reads TGTGCCAGCAGTATTTCCGGGGGCTTAGCCAAAAACATTCAGTACTTC. As protein: CASSISGGLAKNIQYF. Full variable domain (outside the CDR3, taken from reference TRBV28 and TRBJ2-4): DVKVTQSSRYLVKRTGEKVFLECVQDMDHENMFWYRQDPGLGLRLIYFSYDVKMKEKGDIPEGYSVSREKKERFSLILESASTNQTSMYLCASSISGGLAKNIQYFGAGTRLSVL.